Listed below are T cell receptor beta chains from one sample, sequenced in a study of blood T cell repertoires in COVID-19. Profiled with immunoSEQ multiplex PCR; TCRdb holds only in-frame clones, not every one. The top ten clones hold about 2% of a sample with roughly 500,000 clones, approximately 90% of them seen once. Sequenced sample: PBMCs or T cells enriched from blood (not recorded which). Receptor source: a middle-aged woman who had recovered from COVID-19. Both conserved end residues are part of each CDR3. A D gene is named only where the DNA matches it firmly. Rows give clone size only sometimes, using once, few, many, or a class for an expanded clone.

size: .; D: .; V: TRBV4-3; J: TRBJ2-1; CDR3: CASSQDLGGGPNEQFF; DNA: TGCGCCAGCAGCCAAGATTTAGGGGGAGGGCCAAATGAGCAGTTCTTC
size: .; D: .; V: TRBV19; J: TRBJ2-7; CDR3: CASTSGTSSYEQYF; DNA: TGTGCCAGTACCTCCGGGACAAGCTCCTACGAGCAGTACTTC
size: .; D: .; V: TRBV5-1; J: TRBJ1-3; CDR3: CASSLERSSGNTIYF; DNA: TGCGCCAGCAGCTTAGAAAGGAGCTCTGGAAACACCATATATTTT
size: once; D: .; V: TRBV12-3/TRBV12-4; J: TRBJ1-1; CDR3: CASSTDTEAFF; DNA: TGTGCCAGCAGTACGGACACTGAAGCTTTCTTT
size: .; D: TRBD1; V: TRBV28; J: TRBJ2-3; CDR3: CASSSDRISTDTQYF; DNA: TGTGCCAGCAGTTCGGACAGGATTAGCACAGATACGCAGTATTTT
size: .; D: .; V: TRBV27; J: TRBJ2-1; CDR3: CASSLRHYNEQFF; DNA: TGTGCCAGCAGTTTACGACACTACAATGAGCAGTTCTTC
size: .; D: TRBD2; V: TRBV19; J: TRBJ2-1; CDR3: CASSIVAGSNEQFF; DNA: TGTGCCAGTAGTATCGTAGCGGGAAGCAATGAGCAGTTCTTC
size: .; D: .; V: TRBV4-3; J: TRBJ2-7; CDR3: CASSQANRELYEQYF; DNA: TGCGCCAGCAGCCAAGCTAACAGGGAATTGTACGAGCAGTACTTC
size: .; D: .; V: TRBV7-2; J: TRBJ2-7; CDR3: CASSSPGTSYEQYF; DNA: TGTGCCAGCAGCTCCCCCGGGACATCCTACGAGCAGTACTTC
size: .; D: .; V: TRBV9; J: TRBJ2-2; CDR3: CASSVSGFNANTGELFF; DNA: TGTGCCAGCAGCGTTTCGGGGTTTAACGCGAACACCGGGGAGCTGTTTTTT
size: .; D: .; V: TRBV28; J: TRBJ2-7; CDR3: CASTEGQRYEQYF; DNA: TGTGCCTCCACGGAGGGACAGCGGTACGAGCAGTACTTC
size: .; D: TRBD1; V: TRBV5-1; J: TRBJ1-4; CDR3: CASSLVPAGTGLNEKLFF; DNA: TGCGCCAGCAGCTTGGTCCCTGCGGGGACAGGACTGAATGAAAAACTGTTTTTT
size: .; D: TRBD1; V: TRBV29-1; J: TRBJ2-2; CDR3: CSVEPLQGANTGELFF; DNA: TGCAGCGTTGAACCCTTACAGGGGGCAAACACCGGGGAGCTGTTTTTT
size: .; D: .; V: TRBV18; J: TRBJ2-1; CDR3: CASSSSMSNEQFF; DNA: TGTGCCAGCTCATCTTCGATGAGCAATGAGCAGTTCTTC
size: .; D: .; V: TRBV6-5; J: TRBJ2-6; CDR3: CASSFDSSGANVLTF; DNA: TGTGCCAGCAGTTTCGACAGCTCTGGGGCCAACGTCCTGACTTTC
size: many; D: .; V: TRBV6-2/TRBV6-3; J: TRBJ1-5; CDR3: CASSYWGLHQPQHF; DNA: TGTGCCAGCAGTTATTGGGGCCTCCATCAGCCCCAGCATTTT
size: .; D: TRBD2; V: TRBV9; J: TRBJ2-1; CDR3: CASSALAGLYNEQFF; DNA: TGTGCCAGCAGCGCCCTAGCGGGGCTTTACAATGAGCAGTTCTTC
size: once; D: TRBD2; V: TRBV4-2; J: TRBJ2-1; CDR3: CASSQERLAGAYNEQFF; DNA: TGTGCCAGCAGCCAAGAGCGGCTAGCGGGAGCCTACAATGAGCAGTTCTTC
size: .; D: .; V: TRBV5-4; J: TRBJ1-3; CDR3: CARKTVRGNTIYF; DNA: TGTGCCAGAAAGACAGTCCGGGGAAACACCATATATTTT
size: .; D: TRBD1; V: TRBV11-3; J: TRBJ1-1; CDR3: CASSPGQGAITEAFF; DNA: TGTGCCAGCAGCCCAGGACAGGGGGCTATCACTGAAGCTTTCTTT
size: .; D: TRBD1; V: TRBV4-1; J: TRBJ1-5; CDR3: CASSQGDRGFNQPQHF; DNA: TGCGCCAGCAGCCAGGGGGACAGGGGTTTTAATCAGCCCCAGCATTTT
size: .; D: .; V: TRBV12-3/TRBV12-4; J: TRBJ1-6; CDR3: CASSFSGSPLHF; DNA: TGTGCCAGCAGTTTCTCGGGGTCACCCCTCCACTTT
size: .; D: TRBD1; V: TRBV6-4; J: TRBJ1-4; CDR3: CASSEGKGTGGEKLFF; DNA: TGTGCCAGCAGTGAAGGGAAGGGGACAGGGGGTGAAAAACTGTTTTTT
size: .; D: TRBD2; V: TRBV10-3; J: TRBJ2-7; CDR3: CAISEGTRGEQYF; DNA: TGTGCCATCAGTGAGGGGACTAGGGGAGAGCAGTACTTC
size: .; D: .; V: TRBV2; J: TRBJ1-3; CDR3: CASRFGGNTIYF; DNA: TGTGCCAGTAGATTCGGTGGAAACACCATATATTTT
size: .; D: TRBD1; V: TRBV19; J: TRBJ2-2; CDR3: CASSSGQGARGTGELFF; DNA: TGTGCCAGTAGTTCAGGGCAGGGGGCTAGGGGCACCGGGGAGCTGTTTTTT
size: .; D: TRBD1; V: TRBV19; J: TRBJ2-7; CDR3: CASSTYRGLDEQYF; DNA: TGTGCCAGTAGTACCTACAGGGGCCTCGACGAGCAGTACTTC
size: .; D: .; V: TRBV27; J: TRBJ1-2; CDR3: CASSPPTGYGYTF; DNA: TGTGCCAGCAGTCCACCGACAGGTTATGGCTACACCTTC
size: .; D: TRBD2; V: TRBV6-2/TRBV6-3; J: TRBJ2-1; CDR3: CASTYHWGAGGPHNEQFF; DNA: TGTGCCAGCACTTATCACTGGGGGGCGGGAGGGCCCCACAATGAGCAGTTCTTC
size: .; D: TRBD1; V: TRBV19; J: TRBJ1-2; CDR3: CASSPTGVGGYTF; DNA: TGTGCCAGTAGCCCAACAGGGGTTGGTGGCTACACCTTC
size: many; D: .; V: TRBV7-8; J: TRBJ1-3; CDR3: CASSLDSTGNTIYF; DNA: TGTGCCAGCAGCTTAGACTCAACTGGAAACACCATATATTTT
size: once; D: .; V: TRBV10-1; J: TRBJ2-1; CDR3: CASSLPCLRGRAHNEQFF; DNA: TGCGCCAGCAGTTTGCCCTGCCTGAGGGGGAGGGCACACAATGAGCAGTTCTTC
size: .; D: .; V: TRBV20-1; J: TRBJ1-2; CDR3: CSARTSYGYTF; DNA: TGCAGTGCTAGAACCAGCTATGGCTACACCTTC
size: .; D: TRBD1; V: TRBV2; J: TRBJ1-2; CDR3: CASSRPPTRDRGYGYTF; DNA: TGTGCCAGCAGTCGACCACCAACCCGGGACAGGGGGTATGGCTACACCTTC
size: .; D: .; V: TRBV18; J: TRBJ2-6; CDR3: CASSPSSPGANVLTF; DNA: TGTGCCAGCTCACCTAGTTCTCCTGGGGCCAACGTCCTGACTTTC
size: .; D: .; V: TRBV7-9; J: TRBJ2-1; CDR3: CASSLVNEQFF; DNA: TGTGCCAGCAGCCTCGTCAATGAGCAGTTCTTC
size: .; D: .; V: TRBV9; J: TRBJ1-1; CDR3: CASSVEAPNTEAFF; DNA: TGTGCCAGCAGCGTAGAAGCCCCGAACACTGAAGCTTTCTTT
size: .; D: TRBD1; V: TRBV5-6; J: TRBJ2-1; CDR3: CASSTLDRRHEQFF; DNA: TGTGCCAGCAGCACCTTGGACAGGAGGCATGAGCAGTTCTTC
size: few; D: .; V: TRBV5-8; J: TRBJ2-2; CDR3: CASRIRQLNTGELFF; DNA: TGTGCCAGCAGAATCAGGCAGCTGAACACCGGGGAGCTGTTTTTT
size: .; D: .; V: TRBV7-9; J: TRBJ1-1; CDR3: CASKTEGVLEAFF; DNA: TGTGCCAGCAAAACAGAGGGGGTACTCGAAGCTTTCTTT
size: .; D: TRBD1; V: TRBV19; J: TRBJ1-1; CDR3: CASSIDVGTGEAFF; DNA: TGTGCCAGTAGTATAGATGTTGGGACAGGGGAAGCTTTCTTT
size: .; D: .; V: TRBV5-5; J: TRBJ2-1; CDR3: CASSRIQGVFYNEQFF; DNA: TGTGCCAGCAGTCGAATACAGGGTGTGTTCTACAATGAGCAGTTCTTC
size: many; D: .; V: TRBV4-3; J: TRBJ2-7; CDR3: CASSRLTGLGSYEQYF; DNA: TGCGCCAGCAGCCGCTTAACGGGACTGGGCTCCTACGAGCAGTACTTC
size: .; D: .; V: TRBV6-7; J: TRBJ1-3; CDR3: CASTNNRFRSGNTIYF; DNA: TGTGCCAGCACCAATAACAGATTCAGGTCTGGAAACACCATATATTTT